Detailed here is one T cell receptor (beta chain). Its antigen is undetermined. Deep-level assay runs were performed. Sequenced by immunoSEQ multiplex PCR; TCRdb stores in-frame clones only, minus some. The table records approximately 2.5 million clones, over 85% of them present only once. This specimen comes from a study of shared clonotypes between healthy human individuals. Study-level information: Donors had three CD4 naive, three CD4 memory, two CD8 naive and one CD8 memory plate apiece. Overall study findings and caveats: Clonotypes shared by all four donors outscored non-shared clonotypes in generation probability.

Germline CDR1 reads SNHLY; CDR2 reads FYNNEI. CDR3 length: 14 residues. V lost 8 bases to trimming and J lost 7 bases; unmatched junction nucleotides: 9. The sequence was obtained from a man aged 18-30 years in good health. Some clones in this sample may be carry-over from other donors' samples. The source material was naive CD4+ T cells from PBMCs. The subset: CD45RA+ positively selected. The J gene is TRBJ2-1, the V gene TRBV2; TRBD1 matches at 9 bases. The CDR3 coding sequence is TGTGCCAGCTCCTCGGGACAGGGATCGAATGAGCAGTTCTTC. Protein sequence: CASSSGQGSNEQFF. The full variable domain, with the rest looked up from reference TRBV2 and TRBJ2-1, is EPEVTQTPSHQVTQMGQEVILRCVPISNHLYFYWYRQILGQKVEFLVSFYNNEISEKSEIFDDQFSVERPDGSNFTLKIRSTKLEDSAMYFCASSSGQGSNEQFFGPGTRLTVL.